This T cell receptor beta chain was observed in a study of T cells in tumors after PD-1 blockade. At the level of the study: Each patient got pembrolizumab 200 mg every 3 weeks or cemiplimab 350 mg every 2 weeks. Mean per blood sample: 113,528 templates (about 23,000-257,772), about 40,000 unique clonotypes. Some patients also took daily vismodegib 150 mg during anti-PD-1 treatment. Findings of the study overall: Blood contained 40% to 50% of the tumor's TCR clonotypes.

Libraries were prepared by immunoSEQ multiplex PCR; TCRdb keeps only in-frame clonotypes and omits some of them. The sample shows some 24,000 clones, about 82% of them seen only once. A word on this clone: Antigen unknown.

Per the germline V gene, CDR1 is LNHDA and CDR2 is SQIVND (reference sequence). Trimming stripped 7 bases from V and 10 bases from J, with 14 bases between. This CDR3 comprises 13 residues. The rearrangement joins TRBV19 to TRBJ1-6; tentative D call: TRBD1 (5 bases). The TCR was taken from a human donor with basal cell carcinoma. The sequences come from PBMCs, collected after anti-PD-1 treatment. The CDR3 loop reads CASNPRGDSPLHF. In DNA form, the CDR3 reads TGTGCCAGTAACCCTCGGGGCGACTCACCCCTCCACTTT.